This is a list of T cell receptor beta chains from one sample in a study of vaccination and CD4 T cells after COVID-19. Antigens of these TCRs are unknown. TCRdb reanalysed the PCR reads using MiXCR and keeps one entry per CDR3 protein. The sample has about 3,600 distinct CDR3 sequences; about two fifths are singletons. Sequenced material: CD4+ T cells from blood, cultured in vitro. The receptors shown here come from a human donor who had recovered from COVID-19. The CDR3 runs from the conserved cysteine through the conserved F or W. D genes are given only for firm matches. Some rows have no size entry. The others give once, few or many, or a class for an expanded clone.

>TRBV5-1|TRBD1|TRBJ2-1|medium-sized
CASSLQGAPSYNEQFF
>TRBV19|-|TRBJ2-2|-
CASSIITRNTGELFF
>TRBV7-6|-|TRBJ1-2|-
CASSLAPGSLYGYTF
>TRBV5-6|-|TRBJ1-5|-
CVSSFGVEQPQHF
>TRBV6-1|-|TRBJ2-2|-
CASEGQNTGELFF
>TRBV10-3|-|TRBJ1-5|-
CAIRDSSNQPQHF
>TRBV7-7|-|TRBJ2-2|-
CASSLSLGRTGELFF
>TRBV2|-|TRBJ1-5|few
CASSVQGNQPQHF
>TRBV6-1|-|TRBJ2-5|few
CASSDPEETQYF
>TRBV14|-|TRBJ2-2|-
CASSPIAGGIAGTGELFF
>TRBV5-4|-|TRBJ2-5|few
CASSRRDQETQYF
>TRBV27|-|TRBJ2-3|-
CASSFRGTDTQYF
>TRBV21-1|-|TRBJ2-1|few
CASSIGLAEGHEQFF
>TRBV11-3|-|TRBJ2-2|-
CASSFRTANTGELFF
>TRBV20-1|TRBD1|TRBJ1-4|-
CSAWTGVNREKLFF
>TRBV7-8|-|TRBJ2-7|-
CASSLSAGYYEQYF
>TRBV12-3/TRBV12-4|-|TRBJ1-5|-
CASTQTDSNQPQHF
>TRBV29-1|-|TRBJ2-5|few
CSSDSGAWETQYF
>TRBV18|-|TRBJ2-2|-
CASSPLGDTGELFF
>TRBV2|TRBD2|TRBJ2-3|-
CASTLLSGGSTDTQYF
>TRBV6-1|-|TRBJ1-6|few
CASRAISSASGSPLHF
>TRBV6-1|-|TRBJ1-5|-
CASSEGGGTQPQHF
>TRBV2|TRBD1|TRBJ1-2|-
CASRTGSGYTF
>TRBV7-8|TRBD1|TRBJ1-6|few
CASSRQGANSPLHF
>TRBV24-1|-|TRBJ1-1|-
CATRGGTEAFF
>TRBV29-1|TRBD2|TRBJ2-1|-
CSVVSSGSIPFF
>TRBV6-1|-|TRBJ2-3|few
CASRRGSRTDTQYF
>TRBV20-1|TRBD2|TRBJ2-5|-
CSARDPNGRAQETQYF
>TRBV27|-|TRBJ1-5|few
CASSPISGNQPQHF
>TRBV2|-|TRBJ2-6|few
CASGGNVLTF
>TRBV20-1|TRBD1|TRBJ2-2|-
CSAPGQGPSNTGELFF
>TRBV7-2|TRBD1|TRBJ1-1|few
CASSLRTGSGTEAFF
>TRBV20-1|-|TRBJ1-5|medium-sized
CSATRDGDQPQHF
>TRBV5-1|-|TRBJ1-5|-
CASSMALTDGNQPQHF
>TRBV6-5|-|TRBJ1-1|medium-sized
CASSYYPSTGNTEAFF
>TRBV7-3|-|TRBJ1-1|-
CASSLSGMRDEAFF
>TRBV7-9|-|TRBJ1-4|-
CASRGGEEKLFF
>TRBV20-1|-|TRBJ1-2|few
CSALTLRHWTF
>TRBV20-1|-|TRBJ2-5|-
CSARSTRDDQETQYF
>TRBV30|TRBD1|TRBJ1-5|-
CAWSPDRNQPQHF
>TRBV7-9|TRBD2|TRBJ2-3|-
CASSFRTSGSTDTQYF
>TRBV5-8|-|TRBJ1-1|once
CASSLQDRESEAFF
>TRBV15|-|TRBJ1-2|-
CATSREAAYGYTF